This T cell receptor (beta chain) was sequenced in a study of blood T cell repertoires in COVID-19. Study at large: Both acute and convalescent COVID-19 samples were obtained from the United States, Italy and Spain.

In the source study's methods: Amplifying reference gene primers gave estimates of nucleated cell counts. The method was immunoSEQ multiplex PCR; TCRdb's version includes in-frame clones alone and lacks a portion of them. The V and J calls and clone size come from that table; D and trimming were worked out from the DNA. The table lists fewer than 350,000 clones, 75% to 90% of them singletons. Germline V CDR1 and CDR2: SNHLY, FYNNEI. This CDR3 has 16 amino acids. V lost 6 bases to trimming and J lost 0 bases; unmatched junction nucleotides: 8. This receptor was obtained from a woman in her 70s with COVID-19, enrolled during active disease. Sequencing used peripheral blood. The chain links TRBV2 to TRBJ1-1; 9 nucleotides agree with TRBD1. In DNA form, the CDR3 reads TGTGCCAGCAGAGGGACAGGGTCCCTCATGAACACTGAAGCTTTCTTT. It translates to CASRGTGSLMNTEAFF.